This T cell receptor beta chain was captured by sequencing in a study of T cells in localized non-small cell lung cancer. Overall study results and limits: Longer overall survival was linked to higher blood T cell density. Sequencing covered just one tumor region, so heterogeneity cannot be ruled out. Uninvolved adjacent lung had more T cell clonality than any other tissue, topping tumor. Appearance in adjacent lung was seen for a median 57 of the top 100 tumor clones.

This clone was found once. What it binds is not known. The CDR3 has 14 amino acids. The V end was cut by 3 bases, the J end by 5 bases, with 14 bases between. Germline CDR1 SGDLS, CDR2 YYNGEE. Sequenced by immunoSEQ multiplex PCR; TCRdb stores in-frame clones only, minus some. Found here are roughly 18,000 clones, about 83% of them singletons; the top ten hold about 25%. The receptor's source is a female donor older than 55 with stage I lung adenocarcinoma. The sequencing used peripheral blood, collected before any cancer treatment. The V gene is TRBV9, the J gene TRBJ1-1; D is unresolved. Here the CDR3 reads CASSEARGRTEAFF. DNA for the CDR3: TGTGCCAGCAGCGAGGCCCGTGGGAGGACTGAAGCTTTCTTT. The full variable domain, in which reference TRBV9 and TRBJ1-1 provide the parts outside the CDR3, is DSGVTQTPKHLITATGQRVTLRCSPRSGDLSVYWYQQSLDQGLQFLIQYYNGEERAKGNILERFSAQQFPDLHSELNLSSLELGDSALYFCASSEARGRTEAFFGQGTRLTVV.